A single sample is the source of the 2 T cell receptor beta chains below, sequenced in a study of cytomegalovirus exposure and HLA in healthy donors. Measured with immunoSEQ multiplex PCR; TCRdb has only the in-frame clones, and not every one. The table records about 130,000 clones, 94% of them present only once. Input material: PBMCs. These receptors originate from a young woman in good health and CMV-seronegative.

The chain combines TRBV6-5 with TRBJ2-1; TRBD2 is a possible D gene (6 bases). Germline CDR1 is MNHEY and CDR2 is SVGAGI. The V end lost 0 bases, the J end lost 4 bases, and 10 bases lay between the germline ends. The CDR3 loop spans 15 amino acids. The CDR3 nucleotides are TGTGCCAGCAGTTACTCCCGGGAGTATTACAATGAGCAGTTCTTC. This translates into CASSYSREYYNEQFF.

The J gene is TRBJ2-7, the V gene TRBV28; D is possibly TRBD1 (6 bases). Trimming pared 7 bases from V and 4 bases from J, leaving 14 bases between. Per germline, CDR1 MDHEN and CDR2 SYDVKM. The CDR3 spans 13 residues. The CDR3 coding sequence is TGTGCCAGCACCTCCGGACAGATTTACGAGCAGTACTTC. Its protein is CASTSGQIYEQYF.